Sequencing of this T cell receptor (beta chain) was carried out in a study of blood T cell repertoires in COVID-19. Study summary: The study drew acute and convalescent COVID-19 samples from the United States, Italy and Spain. Sample material is recorded as cDNA or gDNA derived from T cells, B-cell-depleted T cells, or PBMCs.

One Seattle source followed patients from active infection through their disease course. V was clipped by 4 bases and J by 5 bases, with 10 bases between them. Germline-derived CDR1 and CDR2 are SGDLS and YYNGEE. The CDR3 sequence is 13 residues long. Original processing methods: Estimation of nucleated cell counts relied on the amplification of reference gene primers. Libraries were prepared by immunoSEQ multiplex PCR; TCRdb keeps only in-frame clonotypes and omits some of them. D and trimming come from the DNA, and the V and J calls and clone size come from that table. The sample shows around 220,000 clones, 80% to 85% of them seen only once.

The sample consisted of peripheral blood. The sequence was obtained from an elderly woman with COVID-19, enrolled during active disease. The rearrangement uses TRBV9 and TRBJ2-1, with D tentatively TRBD2 (5 bases). CDR3 loop: CASSRGPNNEQFF. The CDR3 nucleotides read TGTGCCAGCAGCCGAGGGCCAAACAATGAGCAGTTCTTC. The whole variable domain, remainder taken from reference TRBV9 and TRBJ2-1, is DSGVTQTPKHLITATGQRVTLRCSPRSGDLSVYWYQQSLDQGLQFLIQYYNGEERAKGNILERFSAQQFPDLHSELNLSSLELGDSALYFCASSRGPNNEQFFGPGTRLTVL.